Listed below are T cell receptor beta chains from one sample, sequenced in a study of cytomegalovirus exposure and HLA in healthy donors. Method: immunoSEQ multiplex PCR; TCRdb's copy keeps in-frame clones and lacks some. In the table there are more than 70,000 clones, 76% of which are singletons. Sequenced material: PBMCs. Every receptor here comes from a man aged 25 to 45 in good health and CMV-seropositive. Both conserved end residues are part of each CDR3. The D gene is left open where the match is weak. Not all rows give a size; the values are once, few, many and, for expanded clones, a class.

D	size	V	J	CDR3	DNA
TRBD1	.	TRBV5-6	TRBJ2-2	CASSPDRGSLSTGELFF	TGTGCCAGCAGCCCCGACAGGGGTTCACTGAGCACCGGGGAGCTGTTTTTT
TRBD1	.	TRBV6-1	TRBJ1-2	CASRATGGGGYTF	TGTGCCAGCAGAGCGACAGGGGGAGGCGGCTACACCTTC
.	.	TRBV27	TRBJ1-5	CASSPSGQGRDQPQHF	TGTGCCAGCAGCCCTTCAGGGCAGGGAAGGGATCAGCCCCAGCATTTT
.	.	TRBV10-3	TRBJ2-3	CAIAPGSRTDTQYF	TGTGCCATCGCCCCGGGGAGTCGCACAGATACGCAGTATTTT
.	.	TRBV27	TRBJ2-7	CASSLSPGSYEQYF	TGTGCCAGCAGTTTATCCCCCGGGAGTTACGAGCAGTACTTC
.	.	TRBV29-1	TRBJ2-5	CSASQGGAVTETQYF	TGCAGCGCAAGTCAAGGGGGGGCCGTAACTGAGACCCAGTACTTC
.	.	TRBV7-3	TRBJ2-3	CASSSLTRDTQYF	TGTGCCAGCAGCTCCCTTACTAGAGATACGCAGTATTTT
.	.	TRBV5-4	TRBJ2-1	CASSLEQAYNEQFF	TGTGCCAGCAGCTTGGAACAGGCGTACAATGAGCAGTTCTTC
.	.	TRBV5-1	TRBJ2-7	CASRQDSYEQYF	TGCGCCAGCCGCCAGGACTCCTACGAGCAGTACTTC
TRBD2	.	TRBV4-3	TRBJ2-7	CASSQDLTSEPYEQYF	TGCGCCAGCAGCCAAGATCTGACTAGCGAACCCTACGAGCAGTACTTC
TRBD2	once	TRBV9	TRBJ2-4	CASSGTPTSGGGNIQYF	TGTGCCAGCAGCGGGACCCCGACTAGCGGGGGAGGAAACATTCAGTACTTC
.	.	TRBV13	TRBJ2-2	CASSFMGFTGELFF	TGTGCCAGCAGCTTTATGGGCTTCACCGGGGAGCTGTTTTTT
.	.	TRBV29-1	TRBJ2-7	CSVEDTGGPYEQYF	TGCAGCGTTGAAGATACGGGCGGGCCCTACGAGCAGTACTTC
TRBD2	few	TRBV7-3	TRBJ2-1	CASSFSGGAYNEQFF	TGTGCCAGCAGCTTTAGCGGGGGGGCCTACAATGAGCAGTTCTTC
.	.	TRBV4-2	TRBJ1-1	CASSQDRGGTEAFF	TGTGCCAGCAGCCAAGATAGGGGAGGCACTGAAGCTTTCTTT
.	.	TRBV18	TRBJ2-5	CASSSFRAGETQYF	TGTGCCAGCTCTAGCTTTCGCGCGGGAGAGACCCAGTACTTC
.	once	TRBV9	TRBJ2-1	CASSVAPEYGDEQFF	TGTGCCAGCAGCGTAGCTCCGGAATACGGAGATGAGCAGTTCTTC
TRBD1	once	TRBV7-6	TRBJ1-5	CASSLGQGSNQPQHF	TGTGCCAGCAGCTTAGGACAGGGAAGCAATCAGCCCCAGCATTTT
TRBD1	.	TRBV6-6	TRBJ1-4	CASTVQGVLNNEKLFF	TGTGCCAGCACCGTACAGGGGGTATTGAATAATGAAAAACTGTTTTTT
TRBD1	.	TRBV5-1	TRBJ2-1	CASSLGGQESSYNEQFF	TGCGCCAGCAGCTTGGGGGGACAGGAGAGCTCCTACAATGAGCAGTTCTTC
.	.	TRBV6-1	TRBJ1-3	CASSGSGSRNTIYF	TGTGCCAGCAGTGGAAGCGGGAGCCGAAACACCATATATTTT
TRBD1	.	TRBV7-2	TRBJ2-2	CASSQTGVSGELFF	TGTGCCAGCAGCCAGACAGGGGTGAGCGGGGAGCTGTTTTTT
.	few	TRBV4-1	TRBJ1-1	CASSQDGGSYRNREAFF	TGCGCCAGCAGCCAAGACGGAGGGTCTTACAGAAACCGTGAAGCTTTCTTT
.	.	TRBV30	TRBJ2-1	CAWSLRKPGEQFF	TGTGCCTGGAGCCTACGAAAACCGGGTGAGCAGTTCTTC
.	.	TRBV4-3	TRBJ1-2	CASSHHRQAVSDGYTF	TGCGCCAGCAGCCACCACAGACAGGCAGTATCGGATGGCTACACCTTC
TRBD1	.	TRBV28	TRBJ1-2	CASRGGTGGGYTF	TGTGCCAGCAGGGGGGGGACAGGAGGAGGCTACACCTTC
.	.	TRBV6-5	TRBJ2-5	CASSRTDRSQETQYF	TGTGCCAGCAGTCGAACCGACAGGTCCCAAGAGACCCAGTACTTC
.	.	TRBV27	TRBJ1-2	CASRGRDSMQRGYTF	TGTGCCAGCAGGGGCCGGGACTCAATGCAGCGGGGCTACACCTTC
TRBD2	few	TRBV19	TRBJ2-4	CASSILAGGVAKNIQYF	TGTGCCAGTAGTATACTAGCGGGGGGTGTGGCCAAAAACATTCAGTACTTC
.	.	TRBV21-1	TRBJ2-7	CASSTRVHEQYF	TGTGCCAGCAGTACCAGGGTCCACGAGCAGTACTTC
.	once	TRBV19	TRBJ2-2	CASSLVQGVRTGELFF	TGTGCCAGTAGTTTGGTGCAGGGCGTTCGCACCGGGGAGCTGTTTTTT
.	few	TRBV5-6	TRBJ1-2	CASSSRFGYTF	TGTGCCAGCAGCTCCCGGTTTGGCTACACCTTC
.	once	TRBV7-3	TRBJ2-5	CASSLAEGETQYF	TGTGCCAGCAGCTTAGCCGAGGGAGAGACCCAGTACTTC
.	once	TRBV9	TRBJ2-3	CASSVTAGSTDTQYF	TGTGCCAGCAGCGTAACGGCGGGAAGCACAGATACGCAGTATTTT
TRBD1	.	TRBV5-1	TRBJ2-7	CASSLGQGGYEQYF	TGCGCCAGCAGCCTGGGACAGGGGGGATACGAGCAGTACTTC
TRBD2	.	TRBV7-6	TRBJ2-7	CASSPSPLAGGRGEQYF	TGTGCCAGCAGCCCGTCGCCACTAGCGGGAGGCCGAGGGGAGCAGTACTTC
TRBD1	.	TRBV2	TRBJ1-5	CASRTGIRNQPQHF	TGTGCCAGCAGGACAGGGATTCGCAATCAGCCCCAGCATTTT
.	.	TRBV28	TRBJ1-2	CASNTRAVGYTF	TGTGCCAGCAATACTAGGGCAGTCGGCTACACCTTC
.	.	TRBV5-4	TRBJ1-2	CASVRQGGDGYGYTF	TGTGCCAGCGTCCGACAAGGCGGGGACGGCTATGGCTACACCTTC
.	.	TRBV29-1	TRBJ1-2	CSVAGVYGYTF	TGCAGCGTTGCGGGGGTCTATGGCTACACCTTC
TRBD1	.	TRBV5-4	TRBJ2-5	CASSLGDRGRQTQYF	TGTGCCAGCAGCTTAGGGGACAGGGGTAGACAGACCCAGTACTTC
TRBD2	.	TRBV10-1	TRBJ2-1	CASPGAGTSGNEQFF	TGCGCCAGCCCGGGAGCCGGGACTAGCGGCAATGAGCAGTTCTTC
TRBD2	.	TRBV5-1	TRBJ2-5	CASSSRIAGGRQETQYF	TGCGCCAGCAGCTCTCGGATAGCGGGAGGGCGGCAAGAGACCCAGTACTTC